These T cell receptor beta chains were read from a single sample in a study of T cells after somatic rescue of genetic block. Libraries were prepared by immunoSEQ multiplex PCR; TCRdb keeps only in-frame clonotypes and omits some of them. The sample includes 110,000 or so clones, about 93% seen only once; the top ten take approximately 1.4%. Sequenced: peripheral blood mononuclear cells (PBMCs). The receptors come from a woman younger than 35. CDR3s include the opening cysteine and the closing phenylalanine or tryptophan. A D gene is named only where the DNA matches it firmly. A clone size is listed for some rows: how often the clone was seen (once, few, many), or a class if it is expanded.

TRBV9	TRBJ2-3	NA	NA	CASSAGGTDTQYF	TGTGCCAGCAGCGCAGGGGGCACAGATACGCAGTATTTT
TRBV18	TRBJ1-5	TRBD1	NA	CASSPGQGSSNQPQHF	TGTGCCAGCTCACCCGGACAGGGTTCAAGCAATCAGCCCCAGCATTTT
TRBV10-3	TRBJ1-1	NA	once	CAISESTGKYTEAFF	TGTGCCATCAGTGAGTCTACAGGGAAATACACTGAAGCTTTCTTT
TRBV9	TRBJ2-5	NA	NA	CASSVGLAPQETQYF	TGTGCCAGCAGCGTAGGGCTAGCACCCCAAGAGACCCAGTACTTC
TRBV9	TRBJ2-5	TRBD2	NA	CASSVGSGEETQYF	TGTGCCAGCAGCGTAGGCAGCGGGGAAGAGACCCAGTACTTC
TRBV5-4	TRBJ1-2	NA	few	CASSFGRDYGYTF	TGTGCCAGCAGCTTCGGGAGGGACTATGGCTACACCTTC
TRBV5-8	TRBJ2-3	NA	NA	CASLTRVAHNTDTQYF	TGTGCCAGCTTAACGCGGGTAGCTCATAACACAGATACGCAGTATTTT
TRBV7-9	TRBJ2-1	NA	NA	CASSYNEQFF	TGTGCCAGCAGCTACAATGAGCAGTTCTTC
TRBV13	TRBJ2-7	TRBD1	NA	CASTGDREDTSYEQYF	TGTGCCAGCACCGGGGACAGGGAAGATACTTCCTACGAGCAGTACTTC
TRBV16	TRBJ1-3	NA	NA	CASSQSGAGAEVSGNTIYF	TGTGCCAGCAGCCAATCTGGGGCCGGGGCTGAAGTCTCTGGAAACACCATATATTTT
TRBV11-1	TRBJ1-1	NA	NA	CASTPRGKANTEAFF	TGTGCCAGCACCCCCCGGGGAAAAGCGAACACTGAAGCTTTCTTT
TRBV6-5	TRBJ1-1	NA	NA	CASNAGRNTEAFF	TGTGCCAGCAATGCGGGACGGAACACTGAAGCTTTCTTT
TRBV30	TRBJ1-1	NA	few	CAWSAFRVRNTEAFF	TGTGCCTGGAGTGCCTTCAGGGTCCGAAACACTGAAGCTTTCTTT
TRBV5-1	TRBJ2-7	TRBD2	NA	CASSWGETSGSYEQYF	TGCGCCAGCAGCTGGGGTGAGACTAGCGGCTCCTACGAGCAGTACTTC
TRBV9	TRBJ2-5	NA	few	CASSRTAQETQYF	TGTGCCAGCAGCCGGACAGCCCAAGAGACCCAGTACTTC
TRBV30	TRBJ1-5	NA	NA	CAWSIASHSNQPQHF	TGTGCCTGGAGTATAGCGTCCCATAGCAATCAGCCCCAGCATTTT
TRBV7-2	TRBJ2-7	NA	NA	CASSFKGSNEQYF	TGTGCCAGCAGCTTTAAGGGTAGTAACGAGCAGTACTTC
TRBV5-4	TRBJ2-2	NA	NA	CASSPQGGWSGELFF	TGTGCCAGCAGCCCCCAAGGGGGGTGGTCCGGGGAGCTGTTTTTT
TRBV5-4	TRBJ1-1	NA	once	CASSLNLGGVKAFF	TGTGCCAGCAGCTTGAATCTGGGGGGGGTTAAAGCTTTCTTT
TRBV27	TRBJ2-2	NA	NA	CASSPDPTGELFF	TGTGCCAGCAGTCCGGACCCTACCGGGGAGCTGTTTTTT
TRBV4-1	TRBJ2-7	NA	NA	CASSSPSYEQYF	TGCGCCAGCAGCTCCCCCTCCTACGAGCAGTACTTC
TRBV6-5	TRBJ2-2	TRBD2	once	CASRDSGLARELFF	TGTGCCAGCAGAGATTCGGGACTAGCCCGGGAGCTGTTTTTT
TRBV7-5	TRBJ2-7	NA	once	CARSRQSGGTYEQYF	TGTGCCAGAAGCCGTCAATCAGGGGGGACCTACGAGCAGTACTTC
TRBV2	TRBJ1-1	TRBD1	NA	CASISRGRGTEAFF	TGTGCCAGCATTTCCAGGGGGCGCGGAACTGAAGCTTTCTTT
TRBV7-9	TRBJ2-1	NA	NA	CASSSVFWVETKNEQFF	TGTGCCAGCAGCTCCGTTTTTTGGGTAGAAACCAAAAATGAGCAGTTCTTC
TRBV7-3	TRBJ2-1	TRBD2	NA	CASSLTTSDYNEQFF	TGTGCCAGCAGCTTAACGACTAGCGACTACAATGAGCAGTTCTTC
TRBV5-1	TRBJ1-1	NA	NA	CASSLGHTEAFF	TGCGCCAGCAGCTTGGGACACACTGAAGCTTTCTTT
TRBV2	TRBJ2-1	NA	NA	CASTTDVYNEQFF	TGTGCCAGCACCACAGATGTCTACAATGAGCAGTTCTTC
TRBV30	TRBJ1-5	NA	NA	CAWATDNQPQHF	TGTGCCTGGGCGACAGACAATCAGCCCCAGCATTTT
TRBV18	TRBJ2-5	NA	NA	CASSPPHPGVETQYF	TGTGCCAGCTCACCACCGCATCCGGGGGTGGAGACCCAGTACTTC
TRBV12-5	TRBJ1-2	NA	NA	CASGLVDYGYTF	TGTGCTAGTGGTTTAGTGGACTATGGCTACACCTTC
TRBV10-3	TRBJ1-2	TRBD1	NA	CAIRPGQGDKGYGYTF	TGTGCCATCAGGCCGGGACAGGGGGATAAGGGCTATGGCTACACCTTC
TRBV7-7	TRBJ2-1	NA	NA	CASSPGVGSYNEQFF	TGTGCCAGCAGCCCCGGCGTAGGCTCCTACAATGAGCAGTTCTTC
TRBV2	TRBJ1-5	TRBD1	NA	CASSVEQGNQPQHF	TGTGCCAGCAGTGTGGAACAGGGGAATCAGCCCCAGCATTTT
TRBV5-5	TRBJ1-1	NA	NA	CASSLDGAFF	TGTGCCAGCAGCTTGGATGGGGCTTTCTTT
TRBV21-1	TRBJ2-7	NA	NA	CASSNPPSGGHYEQYF	TGTGCCAGCAGCAACCCCCCTAGCGGGGGGCACTACGAGCAGTACTTC
TRBV2	TRBJ1-4	NA	once	CASSVRRGPTNEKLFF	TGTGCCAGCAGTGTTAGGCGGGGACCAACTAATGAAAAACTGTTTTTT
TRBV19	TRBJ2-7	NA	once	CASSIAGGLLGGGLYEQYF	TGTGCCAGTAGTATAGCCGGGGGACTCTTAGGAGGGGGACTCTACGAGCAGTACTTC
TRBV4-2	TRBJ2-5	NA	NA	CASSPSRGGSKETQYF	TGTGCCAGCAGCCCCTCAAGGGGGGGATCCAAAGAGACCCAGTACTTC
TRBV6-1	TRBJ1-1	TRBD1	NA	CASSGWDRGDAEAFF	TGTGCCAGCAGTGGATGGGACAGGGGTGACGCTGAAGCTTTCTTT
TRBV4-1	TRBJ1-1	NA	NA	CASSPPLEGKKAFF	TGCGCCAGCAGCCCCCCACTGGAAGGGAAAAAAGCTTTCTTT
TRBV7-2	TRBJ2-5	NA	NA	CASSGYQETQYF	TGTGCCAGCAGCGGTTACCAAGAGACCCAGTACTTC
TRBV5-1	TRBJ1-5	TRBD1	NA	CASSLDRGRGQPQHF	TGCGCCAGCAGCTTGGACAGGGGGCGAGGACAGCCCCAGCATTTT
TRBV5-6	TRBJ1-1	TRBD1	NA	CAGQGQGASEAFF	TGTGCCGGCCAGGGACAGGGGGCTTCTGAAGCTTTCTTT
TRBV7-2	TRBJ1-2	NA	NA	CASSLDERVYGGYTF	TGTGCCAGCAGCTTAGACGAGAGAGTGTATGGTGGCTACACCTTC
TRBV23-1	TRBJ1-1	NA	NA	CASSQSPGMNTEAFF	TGCGCCAGCAGTCAGAGTCCAGGGATGAACACTGAAGCTTTCTTT
TRBV6-9	TRBJ2-5	NA	NA	CASSYFQGGTQETQYF	TGTGCCAGCAGTTATTTCCAGGGGGGAACCCAAGAGACCCAGTACTTC
TRBV15	TRBJ2-1	NA	NA	CATSYRDYNEQFF	TGTGCCACCAGCTACCGGGACTACAATGAGCAGTTCTTC
TRBV5-1	TRBJ2-3	TRBD1	NA	CASRTGTGTSDTQYF	TGCGCCAGCAGAACCGGGACAGGGACTTCAGATACGCAGTATTTT
TRBV7-8	TRBJ2-7	TRBD2	NA	CASRTSGGGPYEQYF	TGTGCCAGCAGGACTAGCGGGGGTGGCCCCTACGAGCAGTACTTC
TRBV27	TRBJ2-1	NA	NA	CASSSLAQRQFF	TGTGCCAGCAGTTCCCTAGCGCAAAGGCAGTTCTTC
TRBV6-5	TRBJ2-7	NA	NA	CASRNSYEQYF	TGTGCCAGCAGAAATTCCTACGAGCAGTACTTC
TRBV19	TRBJ1-3	NA	NA	CASSIQGRNTIYF	TGTGCCAGTAGTATCCAGGGTCGGAACACCATATATTTT
TRBV7-7	TRBJ1-4	TRBD1	NA	CASSLVAGGGEKLFF	TGTGCCAGCAGCTTAGTGGCAGGGGGCGGTGAAAAACTGTTTTTT
TRBV23-1	TRBJ1-1	NA	NA	CASSQLNTEAFF	TGCGCCAGCAGCCAACTGAACACTGAAGCTTTCTTT
TRBV10-1	TRBJ2-5	NA	NA	CASSTQRGPQETQYF	TGCGCCAGCAGTACACAGCGTGGGCCCCAAGAGACCCAGTACTTC